The clone carrying this T cell receptor beta chain has just a few counts. Antigen: not known. TCRdb's copy holds only in-frame clones and misses some; the assay was immunoSEQ multiplex PCR. This sample has roughly 70,000 clones; about 69% occur once, and the top ten carry over 4.5%. This sample was included in a study of vaccination effects on CD4 cells after COVID-19. ViraFEST used viral peptide pools to expand antigen-specific CD4+ T cells before sequencing. Having been cultured for about 10 days, the cells underwent CD4+ T cell isolation. Sometime from March through December 2020, the person acquired a SARS-CoV-2 infection that PCR confirmed. CDR3 length: 15 residues. J lost 4 bases, V lost 6 bases, and 9 bases had no gene match. The V gene's germline CDR1 is MNHEY and CDR2 SVGAGI.

The source is a human donor who had a prior SARS-CoV-2 infection. J is TRBJ1-5 and V is TRBV6-5, with 7 bases matching TRBD1. Sequences were derived from CD4+ T cells from PBMCs cultured with HIV peptides, sampled before COVID-19 vaccination. Stated subset: HIV-1 Nef peptide pool negative control/reference culture. The CDR3 DNA is TGTGCCAGCAGGAAATGGCAACAGGGGAATCAGCCCCAGCATTTT. The encoded protein is CASRKWQQGNQPQHF.